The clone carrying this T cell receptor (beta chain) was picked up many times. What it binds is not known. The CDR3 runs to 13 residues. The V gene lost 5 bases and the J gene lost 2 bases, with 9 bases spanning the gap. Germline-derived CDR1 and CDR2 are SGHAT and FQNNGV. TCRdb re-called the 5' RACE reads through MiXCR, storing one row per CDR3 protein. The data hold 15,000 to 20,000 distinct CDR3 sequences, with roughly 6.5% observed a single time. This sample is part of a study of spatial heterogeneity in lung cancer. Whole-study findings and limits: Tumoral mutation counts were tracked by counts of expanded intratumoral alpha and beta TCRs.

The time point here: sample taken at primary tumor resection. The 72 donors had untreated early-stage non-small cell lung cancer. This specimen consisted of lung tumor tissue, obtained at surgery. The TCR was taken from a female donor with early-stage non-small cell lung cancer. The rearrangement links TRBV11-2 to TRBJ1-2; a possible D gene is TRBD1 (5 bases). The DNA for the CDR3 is TGTGCCAGCAGCCCAGACAGAAACTATGGCTACACCTTC. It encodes CASSPDRNYGYTF. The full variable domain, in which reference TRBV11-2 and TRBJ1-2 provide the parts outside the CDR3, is EAGVAQSPRYKIIEKRQSVAFWCNPISGHATLYWYQQILGQGPKLLIQFQNNGVVDDSQLPKDRFSAERLKGVDSTLKIQPAKLEDSAVYLCASSPDRNYGYTFGSGTRLTVV.